The sequence of this T cell receptor beta chain was determined in a study of regulatory T cells in long-lasting Graves disease. Only a few counts were recorded for this clonotype. The CDR3 is made up of 16 amino acids. Germline V gives CDR1 SGHDN, CDR2 FVKESK. V was pared by 3 bases and J by 5 bases, with 16 bases between. Time point defined: newly diagnosed GD, antithyroid drugs for less than 3 months. The TCR library used RNA extracted from PBMCs. The TCR beta library used iRepertoire HTBI primers with Arm-PCR amplification of CDR3. MiXCR, run by TCRdb on the multiplex PCR reads, gives a single entry per CDR3 protein. Here the sample spans about 440,000 distinct CDR3 sequences, 15% being singletons. These data are also associated with another study on T cells in Graves' hyperthyroidism and ophthalmopathy. That publication notes: Stable Graves' hyperthyroidism denoted no ophthalmopathy progression over 18 months. The diagnoses drew upon clinical symptoms, serum thyroxine and TRAb, thyroid ultrasound and orbital computed tomography.

This clonotype was obtained from a woman between 25 and 40 years old with Graves disease. The chain uses TRBV14 and TRBJ1-4; D is unresolved. The sequencing here drew on peripheral blood mononuclear cells (PBMCs), taken at new diagnosis, from a patient treated with antithyroid drugs. The CDR3 spells CASSHQIGRKNEKLFF. The CDR3 DNA follows: TGTGCCAGCAGCCACCAGATCGGACGGAAGAATGAAAAACTGTTTTTT.